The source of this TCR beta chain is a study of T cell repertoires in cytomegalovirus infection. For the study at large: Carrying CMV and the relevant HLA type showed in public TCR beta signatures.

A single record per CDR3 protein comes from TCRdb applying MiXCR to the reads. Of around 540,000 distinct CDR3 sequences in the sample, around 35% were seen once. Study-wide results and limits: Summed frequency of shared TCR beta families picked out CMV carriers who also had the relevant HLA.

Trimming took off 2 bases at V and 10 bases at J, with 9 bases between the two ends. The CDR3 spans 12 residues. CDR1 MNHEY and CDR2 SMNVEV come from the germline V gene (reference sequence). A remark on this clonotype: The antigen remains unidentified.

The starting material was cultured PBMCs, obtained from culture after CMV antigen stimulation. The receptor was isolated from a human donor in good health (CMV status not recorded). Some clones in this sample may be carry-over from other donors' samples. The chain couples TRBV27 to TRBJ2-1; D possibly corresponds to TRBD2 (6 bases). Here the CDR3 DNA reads TGTGCCAGCAGTTTACGGGGGTTGGAGCAGTTCTTC. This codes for CASSLRGLEQFF.